The next 29 T cell receptor beta chains were all read from a single sample in a study of shared clonotypes between healthy human individuals (TCRdb year 2020). Libraries were constructed by the immunoSEQ multiplex PCR assay. Entries here come from immuneACCESS through TCRdb and include only in-frame sequences with V and J called. Some clones fail to appear in such tables; in the studies checked, an unresolved V gene covers under half of the shortfall, and the cause of the remainder is unknown. Within this sample are about 230,000 clones, with 65% to 70% of them counted one time only. The ten top clones hold approximately 12% of the sample. The sample was memory CD4+ T cells sorted from blood. Reading the label with the study, this specimen's cell subset or site is: CD45RA-negative fraction. The receptors originated from a man in his thirties or forties in good health.

This clone has just a few counts. The V call is TRBV2, the J call TRBJ1-4, with D tentatively TRBD1 (5 bases). Germline V gives CDR1 SNHLY, CDR2 FYNNEI. This CDR3 spans 13 amino acids. Trimming took off 4 bases at V and 7 bases at J, with 10 bases between the two ends. The CDR3 DNA reads TGTGCCAGCAGTGGGGGACTCGTTGAAAAACTGTTTTTT. Translating it yields CASSGGLVEKLFF.

The chain combines TRBV7-8 with TRBJ2-3; TRBD2 aligns across 11 bases. From germline, CDR1 is SGHVS and CDR2 FQNEAQ. Trimming removed 4 bases from V and 0 bases from J; junction bases left unmatched: 3. This CDR3 region has 16 residues. The CDR3 is CASSSRLAGSTDTQYF. The CDR3 DNA follows: TGTGCCAGCAGCTCCCGACTAGCGGGAAGCACAGATACGCAGTATTTT.

The chain carries TRBV27 and TRBJ2-7, with TRBD2 matching over 9 bases. Germline V gene data show CDR1 as MNHEY and CDR2 as SMNVEV (reference sequence). This CDR3 is 18 amino acids long. J gave up 0 bases and V 5 bases, and 14 bases lay outside the gene matches. As DNA, the CDR3 is TGTGCCAGCAGTCCCATAGCGGGAGTTTCTTCGAGCTCCTACGAGCAGTACTTC. Translated, it gives CASSPIAGVSSSSYEQYF.

CDR3 DNA sequence: TGTGCCAGCAGTTTATTAGGGGGCCGCTCTGGAAACACCATATATTTT. Encoded protein: CASSLLGGRSGNTIYF. The rearrangement uses TRBV28 and TRBJ1-3; 7 bases agree with TRBD1. V was clipped by 1 base and J by 0 bases; unmatched bases: 3. CDR3 length: 16 amino acids. Germline assignment: CDR1 MDHEN and CDR2 SYDVKM.

This clone has only one observation. The DNA is left out, because the CDR3 cannot be placed on it with certainty; the CDR3 is given as TCRdb lists it. The chain uses TRBV6-6 and TRBJ2-2; the table gives TRBD2 as D, unverified against the DNA. Germline values: CDR1 MNHNY, CDR2 SVGAGI (reference sequence). The CDR3 length equals 13 residues, ends included. Here the CDR3 reads CASSSSNTGELFF.

As for this clone: This sample also contains other DNA sequences that code for the same CDR3. The chain uses TRBV5-4 and TRBJ2-1; 9 nucleotides align to TRBD2. The CDR3 runs to 15 residues. From germline, CDR1 is SGHNT and CDR2 YYREEE (reference sequence). With 0 bases clipped from V and 5 bases from J, the junction kept 3 bases outside the gene matches. The CDR3 loop reads CASSLGLAANNEQFF. CDR3 coding DNA: TGTGCCAGCAGCTTGGGACTAGCGGCCAACAATGAGCAGTTCTTC.

This clone was observed at least ten times. The rearrangement joins TRBV9 to TRBJ1-1; D is uncertain. With 4 bases removed from V and 2 bases from J, the gap between germline ends came to 12 bases. CDR1 is SGDLS, CDR2 YYNGEE, per germline. This CDR3 comprises 14 residues. Here the CDR3 DNA reads TGTGCCAGCAGCCAGGCACAGAAAAACACTGAAGCTTTCTTT. This sequence encodes CASSQAQKNTEAFF.

In DNA, the CDR3 is TGTGCCAGCAGCTTAGCATTGAGCAGGCTTAATGAAAAACTGTTTTTT. This gives the protein CASSLALSRLNEKLFF. The chain is built from TRBV11-2 and TRBJ1-4; D not resolved. There are 16 residues in the CDR3. Trimming shortened V by 1 base and J by 4 bases, and 13 bases separated the two germline ends. From germline, CDR1 is SGHAT and CDR2 FQNNGV.

The rearrangement uses TRBV29-1 and TRBJ2-7; D is unclear. The germline V gene encodes CDR1 SQVTM and CDR2 ANQGSEA. The germline V and J ends were trimmed by 7 bases and 5 bases, with 9 bases remaining between them. This CDR3 has 10 residues. CDR3 amino acids: CSASVDEQYF. The CDR3 DNA reads as TGCAGCGCCTCGGTGGACGAGCAGTACTTC.

Only a few counts were recorded for this clone. This chain uses TRBV5-4 with TRBJ2-1; D uncertain. V gave up 5 bases and J gave up 3 bases, with 12 bases separating them. This CDR3 has 14 amino acids. CDR1 and CDR2 from the germline V gene are SGHNT and YYREEE (reference sequence). The CDR3 loop reads CASRGREGYNEQFF. Written as DNA, the CDR3 is TGTGCCAGCAGAGGAAGGGAAGGCTACAATGAGCAGTTCTTC. Together with reference TRBV5-4 and TRBJ2-1, the CDR3 gives the full variable domain: ETGVTQSPTHLIKTRGQQVTLRCSSQSGHNTVSWYQQALGQGPQFIFQYYREEENGRGNFPPRFSGLQFPNYSSELNVNALELDDSALYLCASRGREGYNEQFFGPGTRLTVL.

V and J are TRBV28 and TRBJ2-2; D might be TRBD1 or TRBD2, each matching 6 bases. Germline V gene data show CDR1 as MDHEN and CDR2 as SYDVKM. The CDR3 is 15 amino acids. Trimming left V 4 bases short and J 3 bases short, with 12 bases between. As DNA, the CDR3 is TGTGCCAGCAGTTCTGACAGGAGGGACACCGGGGAGCTGTTTTTT. Translated, it gives CASSSDRRDTGELFF.

The rearrangement links TRBV6-1 to TRBJ2-7, with 9 bases that match TRBD2. Germline CDR1 reads MNHNS; CDR2 reads SASEGT. Trimming at V came to 0 bases and at J to 3 bases, leaving 9 bases not matched to a gene. The CDR3 runs to 17 residues. The CDR3 spells CASSEALVGLAVYEQYF. The CDR3 coding sequence is TGTGCCAGCAGTGAAGCTTTAGTGGGACTAGCAGTCTACGAGCAGTACTTC.

The rearrangement uses TRBV6-5 and TRBJ2-1, with a possible D match to TRBD2 (5 bases). CDR3 size: 14 residues. V shed 6 bases and J shed 6 bases, with 15 bases lying between them. Germline lookup yields CDR1 MNHEY and CDR2 SVGAGI. The CDR3 here is CASSSLTSFNEQFF. The CDR3 bases are TGTGCCAGCAGCTCACTTACTAGTTTCAATGAGCAGTTCTTC.

This rearrangement joins TRBV5-1 to TRBJ2-7; a weak D match, TRBD1 (6 bases). The V end lost 2 bases, the J end lost 1 base, and 10 bases lay between the germline ends. Germline V gene data show CDR1 as SGHRS and CDR2 as YFSETQ. CDR3 length equals 14 residues. This CDR3 reads CASSLQGMSYEQYF. CDR3 nucleotides: TGCGCCAGCAGCTTACAGGGTATGTCCTACGAGCAGTACTTC.

The V call is TRBV10-3, the J call TRBJ2-5, with D maybe TRBD2 (5 bases). Germline assignment: CDR1 ENHRY and CDR2 SYGVKD. The CDR3 is 13 amino acids. V was cut by 6 bases and J by 7 bases, with 15 bases left in between. CDR3 residues: CAIRTSEVRTQYF. In DNA, the CDR3 is TGTGCCATCAGGACCTCGGAGGTGAGGACCCAGTACTTC.

Note on this clone: At the DNA level, this CDR3 is encoded by other sequences in the same sample as well. The gene calls are TRBV9 and TRBJ2-3; no definite D call. The CDR3 is made up of 13 amino acids. The germline V gene encodes CDR1 SGDLS and CDR2 YYNGEE. V lost 0 bases and J lost 0, with 2 bases in between. Written as DNA, the CDR3 is TGTGCCAGCAGCGTAGACAGCACAGATACGCAGTATTTT. Its translation is CASSVDSTDTQYF.

This chain connects TRBV29-1 to TRBJ2-2; D uncertain. The CDR3 is 13 residues long. The V gene's germline CDR1 is SQVTM and CDR2 ANQGSEA. V lost 4 bases and J lost 0, with 6 bases in between. The DNA for the CDR3 is TGCAGCGTTGGACGGCCGAACACCGGGGAGCTGTTTTTT. This codes for CSVGRPNTGELFF.

The chain has TRBV6-1 and TRBJ1-2, with D possibly matching TRBD1 (5 bases). CDR3 size: 13 residues. The V gene lost 6 bases and the J gene lost 8 bases, with 16 bases spanning the gap. Germline V CDR1 and CDR2: MNHNS, SASEGT. The CDR3 sequence: CASSPGGEQGYTF. For the CDR3, the DNA is TGTGCCAGCAGCCCCGGGGGGGAACAGGGCTACACCTTC.

The rearrangement joins TRBV6-5 to TRBJ2-1; maybe TRBD1 (6 bases). The CDR3 covers 15 residues. The V end lost 0 bases, the J end lost 7 bases, and 13 bases lay between the germline ends. Germline-derived CDR1 and CDR2 are MNHEY and SVGAGI. CDR3 coding DNA: TGTGCCAGCAGTTACTCAGGGGGTTTGATGAATGAGCAGTTCTTC. Translated, it gives CASSYSGGLMNEQFF.

The J gene is TRBJ1-1, the V gene TRBV28; the match to TRBD1 covers 7 bases. The CDR3 is 13 residues long. Looked up from germline, CDR1 is MDHEN and CDR2 is SYDVKM. The J segment lost 6 bases and the V segment lost 9 bases, leaving 10 bases of the junction unmatched. The CDR3 region has the DNA TGTGCCAGTTTACCCAGGGGGGGATCTGAAGCTTTCTTT. Translating it yields CASLPRGGSEAFF.

The chain links TRBV5-1 to TRBJ1-3; 8 positions match TRBD1. The length of the CDR3 is 15 residues. The V gene end was trimmed by 3 bases and the J gene end by 4 bases; junction bases not matched to a gene: 6. The germline V gene has CDR1 SGHRS and CDR2 YFSETQ. The CDR3 region has the DNA TGCGCCAGCAGCTCCGACAGGGGATCAGGAAACACCATATATTTT. As protein: CASSSDRGSGNTIYF.

The chain recombines TRBV6-6 with TRBJ2-2; weak D call: TRBD2 (5 bases). Germline CDR1 and CDR2: MNHNY and SVGAGI (reference sequence). The length of the CDR3 is 16 residues. V lost 4 bases, J lost 1 base, and 13 bases lay in between. For the CDR3, the DNA is TGTGCCAGCAGTTCGCCATTAGGAGGGAACACCGGGGAGCTGTTTTTT. The encoded protein is CASSSPLGGNTGELFF.

This sequence joins TRBV9 and TRBJ2-1; 8 bases line up with TRBD2. The V segment lost 3 bases and the J segment 8 bases; nucleotides outside the gene matches: 16. Germline V gene data show CDR1 as SGDLS and CDR2 as YYNGEE. The CDR3 contains 17 residues. The CDR3 DNA reads as TGTGCCAGCAGCGCGCTATCCGGGAGGGCCCCACGGGATGAGCAGTTCTTC. As protein: CASSALSGRAPRDEQFF.

In this sample, this clone turned up once. The chain's CDR3 is CASSQGIDEVYTEAFF. The CDR3 DNA is TGTGCCAGCAGTCAGGGGATCGATGAGGTATACACTGAAGCTTTCTTT. V usage is TRBV9 and J usage is TRBJ1-1; perhaps TRBD1 as D (6 bases). Trimming pared 5 bases from V and 3 bases from J, leaving 20 bases between. Germline values: CDR1 SGDLS, CDR2 YYNGEE. The CDR3 is made up of 16 amino acids.

CDR3 amino acids: CASSETSAGNNEQFF. DNA for the CDR3: TGCGCCAGCAGTGAGACCTCTGCGGGAAACAATGAGCAGTTCTTC. V usage is TRBV10-2 and J usage is TRBJ2-1; D is possibly TRBD2 (6 bases). CDR1 WSHSY and CDR2 SAAADI come from the germline V gene. The germline V and J ends were trimmed by 2 bases and 5 bases, with 13 bases remaining between them. The CDR3 covers 15 residues.

Note on this clone: Other nucleotide sequences in the sample specify the same CDR3. The rearrangement links TRBV10-1 to TRBJ2-7; D call uncertain. This CDR3 spans 12 amino acids. CDR1 is WNHNN, CDR2 SYGVQD, per germline (reference sequence). Deletions cut 3 bases from V and 4 bases from J, with 7 bases between. As DNA, the CDR3 is TGCGCCAGCAGTGAATCAGGATACGAGCAGTACTTC. Translating gives CASSESGYEQYF.

The chain couples TRBV28 to TRBJ1-1; D is possibly TRBD1 (5 bases). This CDR3 region has 14 residues. The ends were cut back, 6 bases at V and 5 bases at J, with 16 bases in the middle. CDR1 and CDR2 from the germline V gene are MDHEN and SYDVKM. The CDR3 nucleotides are TGTGCCAGCAGCCCCGTACAACGGGGGACTGAAGCTTTCTTT. Residues: CASSPVQRGTEAFF.

On this clone itself: Additional DNA sequences in this sample encode the identical CDR3. The genes are TRBV7-2 and TRBJ1-3, with D maybe TRBD1 (6 bases). The germline V gene encodes CDR1 SGHTA and CDR2 FQGNSA. CDR3 length equals 16 residues. V lost 2 bases to trimming and J lost 0 bases, with 11 bases between them. The CDR3, as DNA: TGTGCCAGCAGCTTACGGGGGGCGTCCTCTGGAAACACCATATATTTT. Amino acid sequence: CASSLRGASSGNTIYF.

The chain carries TRBV6-6 and TRBJ2-7; 7 nucleotides match TRBD2. This CDR3 spans 14 amino acids. J lost 6 bases, V lost 6 bases, and 11 bases had no gene match. Germline loops: CDR1 MNHNY, CDR2 SVGAGI (reference sequence). Here the CDR3 reads CASSREAGVSEQYF. In DNA form, the CDR3 reads TGTGCCAGCAGCCGGGAGGCAGGAGTAAGCGAGCAGTACTTC.